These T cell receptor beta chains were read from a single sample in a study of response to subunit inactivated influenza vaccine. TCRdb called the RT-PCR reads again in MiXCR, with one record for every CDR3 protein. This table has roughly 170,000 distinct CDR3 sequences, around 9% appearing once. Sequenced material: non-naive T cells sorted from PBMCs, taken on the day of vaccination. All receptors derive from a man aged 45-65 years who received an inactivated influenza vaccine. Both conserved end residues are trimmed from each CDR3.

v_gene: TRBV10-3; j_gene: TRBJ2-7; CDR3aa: AIRDRLNYEQY
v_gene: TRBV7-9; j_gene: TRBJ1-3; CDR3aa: ASSPMGGTGNTIY
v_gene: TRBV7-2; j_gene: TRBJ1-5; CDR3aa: ASSFGTAYNQPQH
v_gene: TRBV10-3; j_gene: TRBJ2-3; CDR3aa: AISSDRGQDTQY
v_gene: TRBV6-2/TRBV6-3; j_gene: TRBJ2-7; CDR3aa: ASSYSFAGYSYEQY
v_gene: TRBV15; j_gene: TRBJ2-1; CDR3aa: ATSRDKTGGYNEQF
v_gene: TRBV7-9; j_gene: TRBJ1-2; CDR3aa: ASSLDRDRASGYT
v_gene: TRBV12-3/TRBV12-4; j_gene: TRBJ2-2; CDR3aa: ASSPTGTAGELF
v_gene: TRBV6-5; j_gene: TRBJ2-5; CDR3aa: ASSYTRGQETQY
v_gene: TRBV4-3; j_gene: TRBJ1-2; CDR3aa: ASSQSGVGYGYT
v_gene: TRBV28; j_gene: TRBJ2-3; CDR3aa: ASSFLSGGNTDTQY
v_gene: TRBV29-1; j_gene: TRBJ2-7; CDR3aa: SVAGRNSYEQY
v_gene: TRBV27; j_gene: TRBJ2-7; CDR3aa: ASTSSGRESYEQY
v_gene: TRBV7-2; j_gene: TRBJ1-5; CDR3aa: ASSLYNQPQH
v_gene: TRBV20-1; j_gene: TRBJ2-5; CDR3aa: SARAGLAGGPETQY
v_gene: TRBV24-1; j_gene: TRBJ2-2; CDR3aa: ATSEGQVNTGELF
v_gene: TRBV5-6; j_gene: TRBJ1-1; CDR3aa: ASSSSAGGEAF
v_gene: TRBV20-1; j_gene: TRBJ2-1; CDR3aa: SAVLAVSYNEQF
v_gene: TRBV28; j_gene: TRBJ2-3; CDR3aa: ASLRRASFIGTDTQY
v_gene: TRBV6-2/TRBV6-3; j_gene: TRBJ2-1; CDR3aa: ASRTYSGSSYNEQF
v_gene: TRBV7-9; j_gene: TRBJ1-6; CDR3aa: ASSLEGGISSPLH
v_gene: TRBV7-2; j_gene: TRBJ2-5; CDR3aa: ASSLVGTGFSQETQY
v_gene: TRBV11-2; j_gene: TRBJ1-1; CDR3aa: ASSSLRQGPNTEAF
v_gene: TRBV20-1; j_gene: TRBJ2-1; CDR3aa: SARDYRQGTSYNEQF
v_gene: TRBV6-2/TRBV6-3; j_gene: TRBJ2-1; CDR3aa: ASRGIIAGANEQF
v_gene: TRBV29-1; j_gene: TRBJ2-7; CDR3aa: SVAPGLAGSHEQY
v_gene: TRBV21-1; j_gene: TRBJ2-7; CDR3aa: ASSKAASGTSYEQY
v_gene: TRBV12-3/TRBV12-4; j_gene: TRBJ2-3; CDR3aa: ASSQRLGDTDTQY
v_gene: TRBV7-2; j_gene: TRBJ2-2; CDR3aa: ASSLVAQGTSGELF
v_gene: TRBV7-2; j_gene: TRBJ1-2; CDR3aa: ASSSALNYGYT
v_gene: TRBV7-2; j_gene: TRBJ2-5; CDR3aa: ASSLGFGLETQY
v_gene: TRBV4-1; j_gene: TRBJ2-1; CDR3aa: ASSQVQGGRYNEQF
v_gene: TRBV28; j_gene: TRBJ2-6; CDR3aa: ASSLDRFSGANVLT
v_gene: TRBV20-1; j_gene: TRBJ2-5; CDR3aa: SARDGKRVGETQY
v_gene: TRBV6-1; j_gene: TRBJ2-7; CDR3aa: ASTSAGGYEQY
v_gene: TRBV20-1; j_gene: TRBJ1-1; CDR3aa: SARGGGRNTEAF
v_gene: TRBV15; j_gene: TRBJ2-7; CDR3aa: ATSQTGFEQY
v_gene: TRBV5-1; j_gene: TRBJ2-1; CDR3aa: ASSLGRGGAAYNEQF
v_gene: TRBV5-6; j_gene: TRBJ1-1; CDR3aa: ASSLPGEAF
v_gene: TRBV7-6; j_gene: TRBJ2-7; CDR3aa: ASSLAGTSGYEQY
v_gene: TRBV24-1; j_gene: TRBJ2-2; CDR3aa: ATSDIPGTGQTGELF
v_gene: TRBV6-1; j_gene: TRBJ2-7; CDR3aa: ASSEALEANEQY
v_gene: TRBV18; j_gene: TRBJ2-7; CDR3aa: ASSSGVHEQY
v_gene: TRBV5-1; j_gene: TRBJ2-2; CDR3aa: ASSWGQIPTGELF
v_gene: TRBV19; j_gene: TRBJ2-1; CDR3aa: ASTSGLAGYNEQF
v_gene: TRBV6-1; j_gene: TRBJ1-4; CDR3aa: ASSLDRPNEKLF
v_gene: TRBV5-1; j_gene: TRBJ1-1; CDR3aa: ASSLQGARKTEAF
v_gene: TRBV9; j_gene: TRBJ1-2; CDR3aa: ASSVGGQPANYGYT
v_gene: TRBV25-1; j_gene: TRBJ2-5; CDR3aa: ASSPSMSSWRRVVGGKETQY
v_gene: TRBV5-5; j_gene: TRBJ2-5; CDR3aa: ASSFWTARGLAGGKY
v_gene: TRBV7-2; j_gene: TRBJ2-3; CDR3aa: ASSNRRIAGTDTQY
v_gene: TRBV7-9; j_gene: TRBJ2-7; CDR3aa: ASSPRTGYYEQY
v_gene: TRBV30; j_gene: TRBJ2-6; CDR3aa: GGSPSSGANVLT
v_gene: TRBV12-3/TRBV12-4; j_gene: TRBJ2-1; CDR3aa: ASNKDRAEQF
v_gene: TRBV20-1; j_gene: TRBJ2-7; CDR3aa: SARPRTSDYEQY
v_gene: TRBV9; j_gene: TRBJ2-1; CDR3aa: ASSVFDRGPYNEQF
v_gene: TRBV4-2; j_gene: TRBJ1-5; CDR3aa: ASSQDGAQGNQPQH
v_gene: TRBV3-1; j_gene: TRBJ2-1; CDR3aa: ASSQDYVTGKNNEQF